This TCR beta chain was retrieved from a study of CD8+ T cells in alopecia areata. Study-wide results and caveats: Mice showed TCR sharing more clearly than patients did, possibly owing to HLA. Lesional scalp displayed greater clonality than normal scalp, most notably in alopecia totalis/universalis.

This CDR3 has 12 residues. Trimming shortened V by 7 bases and J by 8 bases, and 11 bases separated the two germline ends. CDR1 MNHEY and CDR2 SVGAGI come from the germline V gene. Reverse transcription of extracted RNA yielded cDNA, which provided the sequencing template. The assay was immunoSEQ multiplex PCR, and TCRdb's table has in-frame clones only and misses some. The profile shows about 100,000 clones, about 50% of them singletons. About this clone itself: Its antigen remains unknown.

The genes are TRBV6-5 and TRBJ2-2; D perhaps matches TRBD2 (5 bases). This TCR came from a human donor with alopecia areata. Sequencing input: NKG2D-low CD8+ T cells sorted from blood. The CDR3 bases are TGTGCCAGCACTCTACCGGGGGGGGAGCTGTTTTTT. This encodes CASTLPGGELFF.